The next 25 T cell receptor beta chains were all read from a single sample in a study of cytomegalovirus exposure and HLA in healthy donors. A multiplex PCR was run with 60 Vbeta primers and 13 Jbeta primers. Sequenced by immunoSEQ multiplex PCR; TCRdb stores in-frame clones only, minus some. The table includes some 150,000 clones, around 75% detected once. The specimen was PBMCs. These TCRs come from a woman in her thirties in good health and CMV-seronegative.

In this sample, this clone turned up a few times. The rearrangement uses TRBV6-5 and TRBJ1-1, with D hard to call. V lost 0 bases to trimming and J lost 7 bases, with 12 bases between them. This CDR3 is built from 14 residues. Germline lookup yields CDR1 MNHEY and CDR2 SVGAGI. CDR3 sequence: CASSYSRQRLEAFF. CDR3 DNA: TGTGCCAGCAGTTACTCTCGGCAGAGACTTGAAGCTTTCTTT.

The gene calls are TRBV7-3 and TRBJ2-7, with 10 bases identical to TRBD2. After removal of 4 bases from V and 3 bases from J, the junction contained 9 bases not matched to a gene. This CDR3 region has 16 residues. From germline, CDR1 is SGHTA and CDR2 FQGTGA. Written as DNA, the CDR3 is TGTGCCAGCAGCTATGTCCCGGGACTAGCGTACTACGAGCAGTACGTC. As protein: CASSYVPGLAYYEQYV.

This sequence joins TRBV5-6 and TRBJ1-6; no clear D. The CDR3 runs 16 residues. The V gene lost 2 bases and the J gene lost 0 bases, with 9 bases spanning the gap. Germline CDR1 is SGHDT and CDR2 is YYEEEE. CDR3 coding DNA: TGTGCCAGCAGCTTCGGGGTCCCCTCCTATAATTCACCCCTCCACTTT. It translates to CASSFGVPSYNSPLHF.

The chain employs TRBV7-8 and TRBJ2-3; 9 positions agree with TRBD2. The CDR3 contains 15 residues. CDR1 and CDR2 from the germline V gene are SGHVS and FQNEAQ. V dropped 3 bases and J dropped 6; count of bases not matched to a gene: 7. The CDR3 bases are TGTGCCAGCAGCTTCGTGGTAGCGGGGGCCGATACGCAGTATTTT. Translation: CASSFVVAGADTQYF.

The chain combines TRBV5-4 with TRBJ2-1; TRBD1 agrees at 8 bases. Germline CDR1 and CDR2: SGHNT and YYREEE (reference sequence). The CDR3 is 14 amino acids. V lost 4 bases to trimming and J lost 6 bases; unmatched junction nucleotides: 6. The CDR3 DNA follows: TGTGCCAGCAGCCTACGAGGGACAGGCAATGAGCAGTTCTTC. Translated, it gives CASSLRGTGNEQFF. The whole variable domain, remainder taken from reference TRBV5-4 and TRBJ2-1, is ETGVTQSPTHLIKTRGQQVTLRCSSQSGHNTVSWYQQALGQGPQFIFQYYREEENGRGNFPPRFSGLQFPNYSSELNVNALELDDSALYLCASSLRGTGNEQFFGPGTRLTVL.

In this sample, this clone turned up a few times. The chain recombines TRBV10-1 with TRBJ2-3; D not resolved. The germline V gene encodes CDR1 WNHNN and CDR2 SYGVQD (reference sequence). The CDR3 extends over 12 amino acids. Trimming removed 5 bases from V and 2 bases from J, with 5 bases in between. The CDR3 loop is CASSLSTDTQYF. The CDR3, as DNA: TGCGCCAGCAGTCTCTCCACAGATACGCAGTATTTT.

DNA of the CDR3: TGTGCCAGCAGCGCGACCCTTGGGGCGGATACGCAGTATTTT. Protein sequence: CASSATLGADTQYF. The chain has TRBV9 and TRBJ2-3, with a tentative D call TRBD1 (5 bases). With 3 bases removed from V and 6 bases from J, the gap between germline ends came to 14 bases. This CDR3 is 14 amino acids long. Germline CDR1 SGDLS, CDR2 YYNGEE.

This clone turned up a few times. The V and J genes are TRBV7-9 and TRBJ2-1; 7 bases fit TRBD2. CDR1 is SEHNR and CDR2 is FQNEAQ in the germline V gene (reference sequence). V was clipped by 5 bases and J by 3 bases; unmatched bases: 7. The CDR3 covers 15 residues. CDR3 residues: CASSPQAGNYNEQFF. The CDR3 region has the DNA TGTGCCAGCAGCCCCCAAGCGGGGAACTACAATGAGCAGTTCTTC.

The genes are TRBV27 and TRBJ1-5, with no clear D. Germline-derived CDR1 and CDR2 are MNHEY and SMNVEV (reference sequence). This CDR3 comprises 15 residues. Trimming shortened V by 2 bases and J by 1 base, and 9 bases separated the two germline ends. The CDR3 loop reads CASSLTSGSNQPQHF. The DNA of the CDR3 is TGTGCCAGCAGTTTAACGTCGGGGAGCAATCAGCCCCAGCATTTT.

The rearrangement joins TRBV9 to TRBJ2-1; 8 nucleotides align to TRBD1. Unmatched junction bases numbered 3, after V lost 2 bases and J lost 5 bases. Germline V gives CDR1 SGDLS, CDR2 YYNGEE. The CDR3 runs 14 residues. The CDR3 here is CASSVRDRNNEQFF. CDR3 nucleotides: TGTGCCAGCAGCGTCCGGGACAGGAACAATGAGCAGTTCTTC.

This chain connects TRBV2 to TRBJ2-3; 13 positions agree with TRBD2. The CDR3 is made up of 15 amino acids. Germline V CDR1 and CDR2: SNHLY, FYNNEI. J gave up 6 bases and V 6 bases, and 6 bases lay outside the gene matches. CDR3 loop: CASSGLAGVPDTQYF. The CDR3 region has the DNA TGTGCCAGCAGCGGACTAGCGGGGGTTCCCGATACGCAGTATTTT.

This clone occurred a few times. The V gene is TRBV5-6, the J gene TRBJ1-2, with unresolved D. This CDR3 spans 16 amino acids. The V end was cut by 0 bases, the J end by 4 bases, with 16 bases between. Germline V gene lookup returns CDR1 SGHDT and CDR2 YYEEEE. The CDR3 loop is CASSLDRTQIIYGYTF. The CDR3 DNA reads TGTGCCAGCAGCTTGGACCGGACTCAGATTATCTATGGCTACACCTTC.

The count of this clone is one. The rearrangement links TRBV18 to TRBJ1-1, with TRBD1 as a possible D gene (5 bases). Germline V gives CDR1 KGHSH, CDR2 LQKENI. The CDR3 totals 15 residues. V was clipped by 4 bases and J by 2 bases, with 14 bases between them. The DNA of the CDR3 is TGTGCCAGCTCACTGACAGTCTCCCTAAACACTGAAGCTTTCTTT. Amino acid sequence: CASSLTVSLNTEAFF.

The chain employs TRBV5-1 and TRBJ1-2; D remains ambiguous. V was clipped by 0 bases and J by 5 bases, with 5 bases between them. Per germline, CDR1 SGHRS and CDR2 YFSETQ. The CDR3 extends over 12 amino acids. Here the CDR3 DNA reads TGCGCCAGCAGCTTGGCGGGGTATGGCTACACCTTC. Translation: CASSLAGYGYTF.

The chain employs TRBV6-6 and TRBJ2-3; possibly TRBD1 for D (6 bases). Deletions cut 0 bases from V and 12 bases from J, with 7 bases between. Per the germline V gene, CDR1 is MNHNY and CDR2 is SVGAGI (reference sequence). This CDR3 contains 11 residues. In nucleotides, the CDR3 is TGTGCCAGCAGTTACTCGGGACAACAGTATTTT. This codes for CASSYSGQQYF.

The chain employs TRBV30 and TRBJ1-4; the D gene is possibly TRBD1 (5 bases). Looked up from germline, CDR1 is GTSNPN and CDR2 is SVGIG (reference sequence). Trimming took off 3 bases at V and 7 bases at J, with 18 bases between the two ends. CDR3 length: 15 residues. The CDR3 DNA follows: TGTGCCTGGAGATTACCGGGGGTAAGAGGTGAAAAACTGTTTTTT. Residues: CAWRLPGVRGEKLFF.

The rearrangement links TRBV19 to TRBJ2-7, with TRBD2 matching over 10 bases. The germline V gene encodes CDR1 LNHDA and CDR2 SQIVND (reference sequence). Unmatched junction bases numbered 16, after V lost 11 bases and J lost 3 bases. CDR3 length equals 16 residues. The CDR3 reads CASEAGRASGSYEQYF. CDR3 DNA sequence: TGTGCCTCTGAAGCCGGTCGGGCTAGCGGGAGCTACGAGCAGTACTTC.

This chain connects TRBV7-9 to TRBJ1-5; TRBD1 agrees at 8 bases. The CDR3 sequence is 15 residues long. V shed 3 bases and J 0 bases; nucleotides not matched to a gene: 1. Germline loops: CDR1 SEHNR, CDR2 FQNEAQ (reference sequence). CDR3 nucleotides: TGTGCCAGCAGCTTCGACAGGGGTAGCAATCAGCCCCAGCATTTT. Translated, it gives CASSFDRGSNQPQHF.

About this clone: Other DNA sequences in this specimen translate into the identical CDR3. The CDR3 sequence: CASSIGQGIYGYTF. The CDR3 DNA reads TGTGCCAGCAGTATCGGACAGGGAATCTATGGCTACACCTTC. The chain has TRBV28 and TRBJ1-2; 8 positions agree with TRBD1. There are 14 residues in the CDR3. CDR1 and CDR2 from the germline V gene are MDHEN and SYDVKM. Trimming cost V 5 bases and J 4 bases; bases outside gene matches: 6.

V and J are TRBV30 and TRBJ2-1, with 9 bases that match TRBD2. This CDR3 region has 14 residues. J gave up 3 bases and V 5 bases, and 5 bases lay outside the gene matches. CDR1 GTSNPN and CDR2 SVGIG come from the germline V gene (reference sequence). CDR3 in amino acids: CAWGAGGGYNEQFF. The CDR3 region has the DNA TGTGCCTGGGGAGCGGGAGGCGGCTACAATGAGCAGTTCTTC. Full variable domain (missing parts from reference TRBV30 and TRBJ2-1): SQTIHQWPATLVQPVGSPLSLECTVEGTSNPNLYWYRQAAGRGLQLLFYSVGIGQISSEVPQNLSASRPQDRQFILSSKKLLLSDSGFYLCAWGAGGGYNEQFFGPGTRLTVL.

There are a few counts of this clone. V gene TRBV13 combines with J gene TRBJ2-2, with 8 positions matching TRBD1. V gave up 5 bases and J gave up 6 bases; unmatched junction bases: 8. The CDR3 is made up of 15 amino acids. Germline assignment: CDR1 PRHDT and CDR2 FYEKMQ (reference sequence). Here the CDR3 reads CASSPGRGQAGELFF. Written as DNA, the CDR3 is TGTGCCAGCAGCCCGGGCAGGGGGCAAGCCGGGGAGCTGTTTTTT.

The CDR3 sequence: CASSQGSYSGNTIYF. For the CDR3, the DNA is TGCGCCAGCAGCCAAGGGTCCTACTCTGGAAACACCATATATTTT. The chain has TRBV4-1 and TRBJ1-3, with D uncertain. The CDR3 sequence is 15 residues long. V was clipped by 1 base and J by 0 bases, with 7 bases between them. Germline CDR1 is MGHRA and CDR2 is YSYEKL.

The V gene is TRBV5-1, the J gene TRBJ2-5, with a tentative D call TRBD1 (5 bases). There are 18 residues in the CDR3. V was trimmed by 0 bases and J by 1 base, leaving 19 bases between them. In germline, CDR1 is SGHRS, CDR2 YFSETQ. The CDR3 bases are TGCGCCAGCAGCTTGGCCGGCGCAACCTGGGGCGGCCAAGAGACCCAGTACTTC. This gives the protein CASSLAGATWGGQETQYF.

The chain recombines TRBV9 with TRBJ2-3; tentative D call: TRBD2 (5 bases). CDR3 length: 15 amino acids. CDR1 is SGDLS, CDR2 YYNGEE, per germline. V gave up 4 bases and J gave up 2 bases, with 14 bases separating them. CDR3 residues: CASSPMEATTDTQYF. The CDR3 DNA reads as TGTGCCAGCAGCCCTATGGAGGCTACCACAGATACGCAGTATTTT.

The rearrangement joins TRBV19 to TRBJ2-1; 7 bases map to TRBD2. The CDR3 is 16 amino acids. CDR1 is LNHDA and CDR2 is SQIVND in the germline V gene (reference sequence). V was clipped by 5 bases and J by 0 bases; unmatched bases: 7. For the CDR3, the DNA is TGTGCCAGTAGTGATACAGCGGGAAGCTCCTACAATGAGCAGTTCTTC. This codes for CASSDTAGSSYNEQFF.